Below, 4 T cell receptor beta chains from the same sample are listed, as sequenced in a study of T cell changes during pregnancy in multiple sclerosis. Assay used: immunoSEQ multiplex PCR; TCRdb lists only in-frame clones, some missing. This sample has over 85,000 clones, with approximately 90% found just once. The sequencing used peripheral blood, collected in the first trimester of pregnancy. These receptors were taken from a female donor in good health, enrolled as a control in a pregnancy study.

The chain links TRBV29-1 to TRBJ1-6; 9 nucleotides align to TRBD1. The CDR3 length is 13 residues. In germline, CDR1 is SQVTM, CDR2 ANQGSEA. V lost 8 bases and J lost 6; bases outside the gene matches: 5. CDR3 nucleotides: TGCAGCATCCTACAGGGGGCTAATTCACCCCTCCACTTT. Translating it yields CSILQGANSPLHF.

This sequence joins TRBV5-1 and TRBJ2-1, with 12 bases that match TRBD2. The ends lost 1 base at V and 7 bases at J; junction bases unmatched: 6. CDR1 SGHRS and CDR2 YFSETQ come from the germline V gene. The CDR3 has 16 residues. The CDR3 DNA is TGCGCCAGCAGCTTGCCCTCTAGCGGGGGGGCAAATGAGCAGTTCTTC. Residues: CASSLPSSGGANEQFF.

The chain is built from TRBV5-1 and TRBJ2-1, with D possibly matching TRBD2 (7 bases). Germline values: CDR1 SGHRS, CDR2 YFSETQ. The V gene lost 7 bases and the J gene lost 7 bases, with 15 bases spanning the gap. The CDR3 contains 13 residues. The CDR3: CASGGGRRNEQFF. For the CDR3, the DNA is TGCGCCAGCGGGGGGGGGCGACGGAATGAGCAGTTCTTC.

J is TRBJ2-7 and V is TRBV5-1, with D perhaps TRBD2 (7 bases). The V end lost 4 bases, the J end lost 1 base, and 15 bases lay between the germline ends. The CDR3 is 15 amino acids. CDR1 is SGHRS and CDR2 is YFSETQ in the germline V gene. The CDR3 DNA sequence: TGCGCCAGCAGCAGGGAGGGGGATCCATCCTACGAGCAGTACTTC. It encodes CASSREGDPSYEQYF.